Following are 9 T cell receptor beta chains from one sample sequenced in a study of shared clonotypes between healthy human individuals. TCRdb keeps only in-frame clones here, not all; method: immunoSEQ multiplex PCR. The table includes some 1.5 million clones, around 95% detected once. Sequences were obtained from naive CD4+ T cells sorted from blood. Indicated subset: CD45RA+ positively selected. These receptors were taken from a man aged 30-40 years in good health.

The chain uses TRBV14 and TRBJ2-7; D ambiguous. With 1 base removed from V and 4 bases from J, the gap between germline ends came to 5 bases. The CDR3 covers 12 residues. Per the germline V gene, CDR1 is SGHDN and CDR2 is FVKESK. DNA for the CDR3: TGTGCCAGCAGCCAAGCTCTGTACGAGCAGTACTTC. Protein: CASSQALYEQYF.

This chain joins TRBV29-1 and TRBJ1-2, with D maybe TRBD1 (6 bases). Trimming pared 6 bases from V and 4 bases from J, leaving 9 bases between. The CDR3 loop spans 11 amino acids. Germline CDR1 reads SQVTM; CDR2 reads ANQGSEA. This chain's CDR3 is CSVAGAYGYTF. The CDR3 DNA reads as TGCAGCGTGGCAGGGGCCTATGGCTACACCTTC.

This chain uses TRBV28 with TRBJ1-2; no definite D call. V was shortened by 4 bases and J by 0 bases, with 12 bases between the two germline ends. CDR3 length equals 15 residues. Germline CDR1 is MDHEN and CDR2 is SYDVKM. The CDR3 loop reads CASSSRAFTNYGYTF. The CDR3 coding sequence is TGTGCCAGCAGTTCCAGAGCATTTACTAACTATGGCTACACCTTC.

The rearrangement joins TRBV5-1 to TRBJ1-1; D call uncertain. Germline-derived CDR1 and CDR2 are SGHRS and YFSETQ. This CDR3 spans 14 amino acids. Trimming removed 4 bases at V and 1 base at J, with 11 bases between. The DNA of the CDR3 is TGCGCCAGCAGCCCCTCCCGGGAGAACACTGAAGCTTTCTTT. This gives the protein CASSPSRENTEAFF.

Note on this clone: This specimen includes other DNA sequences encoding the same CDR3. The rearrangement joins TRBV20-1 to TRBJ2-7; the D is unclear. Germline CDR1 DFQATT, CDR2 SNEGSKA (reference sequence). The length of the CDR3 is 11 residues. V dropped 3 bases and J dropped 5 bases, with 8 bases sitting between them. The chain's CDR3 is CSARGIHEQYF. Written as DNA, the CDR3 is TGCAGTGCTAGGGGTATCCACGAGCAGTACTTC.

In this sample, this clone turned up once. CDR3 bases: TGTGCCAGCAGCCACGGACGGGAATGGGCGGGAGTCTACGAGCAGTACTTC. This sequence encodes CASSHGREWAGVYEQYF. This rearrangement joins TRBV5-6 to TRBJ2-7; 7 positions match TRBD2. The germline gives CDR1 SGHDT, CDR2 YYEEEE. The CDR3 is 17 amino acids. V lost 4 bases and J lost 3; bases outside the gene matches: 16.

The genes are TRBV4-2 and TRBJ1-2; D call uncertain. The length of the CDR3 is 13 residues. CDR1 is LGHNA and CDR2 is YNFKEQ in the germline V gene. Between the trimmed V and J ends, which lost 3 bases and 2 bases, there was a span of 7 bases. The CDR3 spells CASSHLPNYGYTF. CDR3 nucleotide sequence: TGTGCCAGCAGCCACCTCCCGAACTATGGCTACACCTTC.

The CDR3 reads CASSVGWTSGSRVYNEQFF. In DNA, the CDR3 is TGTGCCAGCAGCGTAGGCTGGACTAGCGGGAGCAGGGTTTACAATGAGCAGTTCTTC. The gene calls are TRBV9 and TRBJ2-1; 13 positions agree with TRBD2. This CDR3 spans 19 amino acids. The trim removed 0 bases at V and 4 bases at J, leaving 10 bases unmatched. Germline V gene sequence: CDR1 SGDLS, CDR2 YYNGEE.

The CDR3 nucleotides are TGTGCCAGCAGTTCTAGGACAGGCTCCTACGAGCAGTACTTC. Amino acid sequence: CASSSRTGSYEQYF. The rearrangement joins TRBV2 to TRBJ2-7, with 7 bases lining up with TRBD1. The CDR3 is 14 residues long. Looked up from germline, CDR1 is SNHLY and CDR2 is FYNNEI. V was clipped by 5 bases and J by 0 bases; unmatched bases: 4.